This T cell receptor (beta chain) was sequenced for a study of Ad26.COV2.S vaccination and SARS-CoV-2 variants. Study as a whole: Intramuscularly, Ad26.COV2.S was given either once or twice, 56 days apart.

Study-wide findings and caveats: People who got the vaccine or the placebo had similar non-spike TCR breadth. Analytic work on TCR breadth and depth might have understated the full extent of total T cell responses.

Worth noting for this clone: Its antigen is not known.

V gave up 6 bases and J gave up 7 bases, with 15 bases separating them. The CDR3 runs 14 residues. Germline loops: CDR1 MGHDK, CDR2 SYGVNS. Treatment described: roughly 19 received Ad26.COV2.S at low or high dose, single or two shots; 5 received placebo; per-sample allocation not given. Sampling was done on day 63 after the first vaccine or placebo injection. An Ad26 vector that expressed Wuhan-strain SARS-CoV-2 spike constituted the vaccine. Generated by immunoSEQ multiplex PCR, the TCRdb table keeps only in-frame clones and is missing some. The data hold 300,000 to 350,000 clones, with roughly 86% observed a single time.

Sample: peripheral blood, taken in a trial of Ad26.COV2.S vaccine versus placebo. The TCR comes from a person between 18 and 59 years old who received the Ad26.COV2.S COVID-19 vaccine or a placebo. The chain uses TRBV25-1 and TRBJ1-4, with D hard to call. The CDR3 sequence is CASSGRAPFEKLFF. In DNA form, the CDR3 reads TGTGCCAGCAGCGGGAGGGCCCCTTTTGAAAAACTGTTTTTT.